Listed below are T cell receptor beta chains from one sample, sequenced in a study of cytomegalovirus exposure and HLA in healthy donors. Here immunoSEQ multiplex PCR was the method, and the copy in TCRdb shows in-frame clones only, minus some. The table records 150,000 or so clones, approximately 80% of them present only once. Sequencing was carried out using PBMCs. The receptors originated from a woman between 45 and 60 years old in good health and CMV-seropositive. Both conserved end residues are part of each CDR3.

v_call: TRBV27
j_call: TRBJ2-1
cdr3_aa: CASSSGGSGQFF

v_call: TRBV27
j_call: TRBJ2-1
cdr3_aa: CATSSGGAWEQFF

v_call: TRBV27
j_call: TRBJ2-3
cdr3_aa: CASSFLLAGGPDTQYF

v_call: TRBV18
j_call: TRBJ1-2
cdr3_aa: CASSAGTGLSYTF

v_call: TRBV9
j_call: TRBJ1-5
cdr3_aa: CASSVDGGGNQPQHF

v_call: TRBV4-3
j_call: TRBJ2-7
cdr3_aa: CASSPSGSSYEQYF

v_call: TRBV6-4
j_call: TRBJ2-7
cdr3_aa: CARGQPSYEQYF

v_call: TRBV6-1
j_call: -
cdr3_aa: CASSEWAVETYEQYF

v_call: TRBV30
j_call: TRBJ2-1
cdr3_aa: CAWTFGQGAFNEQFF

v_call: TRBV11-3
j_call: TRBJ1-5
cdr3_aa: CASSLECTCSQPQHF

v_call: TRBV6-1
j_call: TRBJ1-2
cdr3_aa: CASSDQVYGYTF

v_call: TRBV29-1
j_call: TRBJ1-1
cdr3_aa: CSVGAQGANTEAFF

v_call: TRBV4-1
j_call: TRBJ2-3
cdr3_aa: CASSGAGGVDTQYF

v_call: TRBV18
j_call: TRBJ1-2
cdr3_aa: CASSPYRGQGYTF

v_call: TRBV6-6
j_call: TRBJ2-4
cdr3_aa: CASSSGQGWENIQYF

v_call: TRBV27
j_call: TRBJ1-2
cdr3_aa: CASNTNGRNYGYTF

v_call: TRBV19
j_call: TRBJ2-6
cdr3_aa: CASSMGQPSGANVLTF

v_call: TRBV30
j_call: TRBJ2-1
cdr3_aa: CALRRAGGRMGNEQFF

v_call: TRBV7-2
j_call: TRBJ1-1
cdr3_aa: CASSLVGGRKNTEAFF

v_call: TRBV2
j_call: TRBJ2-2
cdr3_aa: CASSALEDTGELFF

v_call: TRBV12-5
j_call: TRBJ2-4
cdr3_aa: CASGRGQGNIQYF

v_call: TRBV30
j_call: TRBJ1-5
cdr3_aa: CAWSVPDSHNQPQHF

v_call: TRBV18
j_call: TRBJ2-3
cdr3_aa: CASSPTKRSKIHGTDTQYF

v_call: TRBV4-3
j_call: TRBJ2-7
cdr3_aa: CASSQDVGGDREVDEQYF

v_call: TRBV6-1
j_call: TRBJ2-7
cdr3_aa: CASSFKNEQYF

v_call: TRBV7-9
j_call: TRBJ2-4
cdr3_aa: CASSQQILAKNIQYF

v_call: TRBV21-1
j_call: TRBJ2-7
cdr3_aa: CASSKDREFPLSTYEQYF

v_call: TRBV25-1
j_call: TRBJ2-2
cdr3_aa: CASSDVKSAGELFF

v_call: TRBV7-9
j_call: TRBJ1-1
cdr3_aa: CASSPRQGRTEAFF

v_call: TRBV6-5
j_call: TRBJ2-7
cdr3_aa: CASSASRTGSSEQYF

v_call: TRBV5-6
j_call: TRBJ1-1
cdr3_aa: CASSLAGQGSTEAFF

v_call: TRBV28
j_call: TRBJ1-2
cdr3_aa: CASSVRQAETYGYTF

v_call: TRBV5-4
j_call: TRBJ2-7
cdr3_aa: CASSLGQKNYEQYF

v_call: TRBV5-4
j_call: TRBJ2-1
cdr3_aa: CASSLGGLANNEQFF

v_call: TRBV7-9
j_call: TRBJ2-4
cdr3_aa: CASSSDRGSNIQYF

v_call: TRBV10-3
j_call: TRBJ2-1
cdr3_aa: CAISEPPGQGHNEQFF

v_call: TRBV11-2
j_call: TRBJ2-1
cdr3_aa: CASSLDIAGGRTQFF